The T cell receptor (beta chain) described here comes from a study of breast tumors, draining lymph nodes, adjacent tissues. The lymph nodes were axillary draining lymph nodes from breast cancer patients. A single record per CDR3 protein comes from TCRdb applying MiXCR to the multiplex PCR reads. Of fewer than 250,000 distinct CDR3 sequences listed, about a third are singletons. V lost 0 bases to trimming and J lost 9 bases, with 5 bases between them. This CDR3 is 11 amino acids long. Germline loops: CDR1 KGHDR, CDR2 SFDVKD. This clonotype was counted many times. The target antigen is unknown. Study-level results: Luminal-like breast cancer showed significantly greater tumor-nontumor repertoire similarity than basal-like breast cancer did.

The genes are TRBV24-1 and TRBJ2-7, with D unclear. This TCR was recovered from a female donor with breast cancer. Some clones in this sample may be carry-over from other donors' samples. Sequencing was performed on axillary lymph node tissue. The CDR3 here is CATSDLGVQYF. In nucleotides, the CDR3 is TGTGCCACCAGTGATTTGGGGGTGCAGTACTTC.